These T cell receptor beta chains were read from a single sample in a study of blood T cell repertoires in COVID-19. Some clones are missing from TCRdb's copy, which holds only in-frame ones; the method was immunoSEQ multiplex PCR. The table records about 250,000 clones, 70% to 90% of them present only once. The material sequenced was PBMCs or T cells enriched from blood (not recorded which). The receptors shown here come from a woman between 50 and 59 years old who had recovered from COVID-19. Each CDR3 is given with its conserved first and last residue. Each record gives: clone size, V gene, J gene, CDR3 protein. Size is omitted from some rows. Given values are once, few, many or a class for expanded clones.

abundance: .
v_gene: TRBV14
j_gene: TRBJ1-2
CDR3aa: CASSDAGGYYGYTF

abundance: few
v_gene: TRBV27
j_gene: TRBJ1-1
CDR3aa: CASAQAGWNTEAFF

abundance: once
v_gene: TRBV29-1
j_gene: TRBJ1-4
CDR3aa: CSVIGQGGEKLFF

abundance: .
v_gene: TRBV7-2
j_gene: TRBJ1-4
CDR3aa: CASSRLPGQSLRLFF

abundance: .
v_gene: TRBV5-4
j_gene: TRBJ2-5
CDR3aa: CASSPTSGAEETQYF

abundance: few
v_gene: TRBV3-1/TRBV3-2
j_gene: TRBJ2-7
CDR3aa: CASSKAKGSGTGDYEQYF

abundance: .
v_gene: TRBV2
j_gene: TRBJ1-2
CDR3aa: CASRDRLNYGYTF

abundance: .
v_gene: TRBV21-1
j_gene: TRBJ2-1
CDR3aa: CASSKVPSDSYNEQFF

abundance: .
v_gene: TRBV4-2
j_gene: TRBJ2-7
CDR3aa: CASSLGLAGDSYEQYF

abundance: .
v_gene: TRBV19
j_gene: TRBJ1-3
CDR3aa: CASRERTGNTIYF

abundance: .
v_gene: TRBV6-6
j_gene: TRBJ1-5
CDR3aa: CASRTRGNQPQHF

abundance: .
v_gene: TRBV7-8
j_gene: TRBJ2-7
CDR3aa: CASSLRGFNEQYF

abundance: once
v_gene: TRBV5-1
j_gene: TRBJ2-7
CDR3aa: CASSLRVAGGSYEQYF

abundance: .
v_gene: TRBV2
j_gene: TRBJ1-5
CDR3aa: CASRGTGFSNQPQHF

abundance: .
v_gene: TRBV6-5
j_gene: TRBJ1-2
CDR3aa: CASSPDRGYGYTF

abundance: .
v_gene: TRBV7-3
j_gene: TRBJ1-6
CDR3aa: CASSLGSNSPLHF

abundance: .
v_gene: TRBV12-3/TRBV12-4
j_gene: TRBJ1-3
CDR3aa: CASSYRAGNTIYF

abundance: .
v_gene: TRBV28
j_gene: TRBJ1-2
CDR3aa: CAAFMTGIKGYTF

abundance: .
v_gene: TRBV6-1
j_gene: TRBJ1-5
CDR3aa: CASSESDTPWRPQHF

abundance: .
v_gene: TRBV6-2/TRBV6-3
j_gene: TRBJ2-7
CDR3aa: CASSTLSPGQGPGKQYF

abundance: .
v_gene: TRBV15
j_gene: TRBJ1-1
CDR3aa: CATSTDRVARGAFF

abundance: .
v_gene: TRBV7-9
j_gene: TRBJ2-5
CDR3aa: CASSPGTGGWETQYF

abundance: .
v_gene: TRBV9
j_gene: TRBJ2-3
CDR3aa: CASSDSIQSTDTQYF

abundance: few
v_gene: TRBV5-1
j_gene: TRBJ2-7
CDR3aa: CASSSSPGYEQYF

abundance: .
v_gene: TRBV21-1
j_gene: TRBJ1-5
CDR3aa: CASSKVDPGQGADQPQHF

abundance: .
v_gene: TRBV7-2
j_gene: TRBJ2-1
CDR3aa: CASRPAGMFYNEQFF

abundance: once
v_gene: TRBV27
j_gene: TRBJ1-1
CDR3aa: CASRLLEDGGWLTEAFF

abundance: .
v_gene: TRBV6-2/TRBV6-3
j_gene: TRBJ2-7
CDR3aa: CASSLGLAGGRRDEQYF

abundance: .
v_gene: TRBV3-1/TRBV3-2
j_gene: TRBJ1-6
CDR3aa: CASSPGGSSPLHF

abundance: .
v_gene: TRBV19
j_gene: TRBJ2-3
CDR3aa: CASSPQGERETSTDTQYF

abundance: once
v_gene: TRBV3-1/TRBV3-2
j_gene: TRBJ1-5
CDR3aa: CASSHQGNQPQHF

abundance: .
v_gene: TRBV7-9
j_gene: TRBJ2-7
CDR3aa: CASSPRVRTGDDEQYF